This entry lists 17 T cell receptor beta chains sequenced from one sample in a study of blood T cell repertoires in COVID-19. TCRdb's copy holds only in-frame clones and misses some; the assay was immunoSEQ multiplex PCR. The data hold some 460,000 clones, with approximately 90% observed a single time. The sample consisted of peripheral blood. The receptor set was obtained from a woman aged 30 to 39 with acute or convalescent COVID-19.

The V gene is TRBV20-1, the J gene TRBJ2-1; tentative D call: TRBD2 (5 bases). CDR1 is DFQATT and CDR2 is SNEGSKA in the germline V gene (reference sequence). The V end lost 3 bases, the J end lost 4 bases, and 16 bases lay between the germline ends. The CDR3 contains 15 residues. CDR3 amino acids: CSASAARGSYNEQFF. The CDR3 DNA sequence: TGCAGTGCTAGTGCCGCCCGGGGTTCGTACAATGAGCAGTTCTTC.

J is TRBJ2-5 and V is TRBV30; a possible D gene is TRBD2 (5 bases). The CDR3 extends over 14 amino acids. V shed 3 bases and J shed 2 bases, with 13 bases lying between them. Germline assignment: CDR1 GTSNPN and CDR2 SVGIG (reference sequence). Here the CDR3 reads CAWSLTGLQETQYF. CDR3 coding DNA: TGTGCCTGGAGCCTAACGGGGTTACAAGAGACCCAGTACTTC.

This chain connects TRBV4-2 to TRBJ2-5; D possibly corresponds to TRBD1 (5 bases). CDR3 length equals 14 residues. From germline, CDR1 is LGHNA and CDR2 YNFKEQ. V was shortened by 6 bases and J by 5 bases, with 16 bases between the two germline ends. DNA of the CDR3: TGTGCCAGCAGTCGGACGGCAGGGTCGGAGACCCAGTACTTC. Translation gives CASSRTAGSETQYF.

This chain uses TRBV27 with TRBJ2-1; TRBD2 aligns across 7 bases. Per germline, CDR1 MNHEY and CDR2 SMNVEV (reference sequence). With V trimmed by 3 bases and J by 7 bases, 12 bases remained unmatched. There are 16 residues in the CDR3. The CDR3: CASSLGGTPWRNEQFF. CDR3 nucleotide sequence: TGTGCCAGCAGTTTGGGAGGGACTCCCTGGAGGAATGAGCAGTTCTTC.

This clone was seen just once. The rearrangement links TRBV29-1 to TRBJ2-2; 9 bases are a match to TRBD2. V was clipped by 5 bases and J by 6 bases; unmatched bases: 10. The CDR3 runs 15 residues. CDR1 is SQVTM and CDR2 is ANQGSEA in the germline V gene. The CDR3 reads CSVKAGGPESGELFF. The CDR3 nucleotides are TGCAGCGTTAAAGCGGGGGGACCCGAGTCCGGGGAGCTGTTTTTT.

This chain joins TRBV20-1 and TRBJ2-3, with 9 bases fitting TRBD2. The CDR3 contains 15 residues. After removal of 3 bases from V and 3 bases from J, the junction contained 7 bases not matched to a gene. Looked up from germline, CDR1 is DFQATT and CDR2 is SNEGSKA (reference sequence). This CDR3 reads CSASDASGGTDTQYF. CDR3 nucleotides: TGCAGTGCTAGTGATGCGAGCGGGGGGACAGATACGCAGTATTTT.

The rearrangement links TRBV14 to TRBJ1-4; 7 bases line up with TRBD1. The V and J ends lost 0 bases and 11 bases, in that order; junction bases with no gene match: 9. In germline, CDR1 is SGHDN, CDR2 FVKESK. This CDR3 comprises 15 residues. In nucleotides, the CDR3 is TGTGCCAGCAGCCAAGATGGAGGTTCCAGGGGGAAACTGTTTTTT. Translation: CASSQDGGSRGKLFF.

The chain combines TRBV28 with TRBJ2-5; 7 bases align to TRBD2. Germline V gives CDR1 MDHEN, CDR2 SYDVKM. The CDR3 consists of 15 residues. V trimming: 8 bases; J trimming: 3 bases; junction bases outside the gene matches: 12. CDR3 residues: CASLPGGAGKETQYF. The CDR3 DNA follows: TGTGCCAGCCTACCGGGAGGAGCGGGGAAAGAGACCCAGTACTTC.

This chain connects TRBV5-1 to TRBJ2-3; no clear D. Trimming took 4 bases from V and 6 from J, leaving 9 bases between them. Looked up from germline, CDR1 is SGHRS and CDR2 is YFSETQ. The CDR3 consists of 12 residues. CDR3 region: CASSANWDTQYF. The CDR3 nucleotides are TGCGCCAGCAGCGCGAACTGGGATACGCAGTATTTT.

J is TRBJ1-5 and V is TRBV28; no firm D call. The V gene's germline CDR1 is MDHEN and CDR2 SYDVKM. The CDR3 contains 15 residues. V was shortened by 8 bases and J by 0 bases, with 14 bases between the two germline ends. CDR3 region: CASGSVERSNQPQHF. In nucleotides, the CDR3 is TGTGCCAGCGGCTCCGTTGAGCGTAGCAATCAGCCCCAGCATTTT.

The chain joins TRBV10-3 to TRBJ1-2; TRBD1 matches 9 bases. Germline CDR1 reads ENHRY; CDR2 reads SYGVKD. The J segment lost 8 bases and the V segment lost 4 bases, leaving 11 bases of the junction unmatched. CDR3 length: 15 residues. DNA for the CDR3: TGTGCCATCAGTGGGGGGACAGGGCCCGGGGAGGGCTACACCTTC. Translation: CAISGGTGPGEGYTF.

The V gene is TRBV19, the J gene TRBJ2-6, with D unresolved. V was clipped by 3 bases and J by 0 bases, with 6 bases between them. The CDR3 totals 15 residues. Germline V CDR1 and CDR2: LNHDA, SQIVND (reference sequence). CDR3 bases: TGTGCCAGTAGTATCATTCCCTCTGGGGCCAACGTCCTGACTTTC. As protein: CASSIIPSGANVLTF.

V and J are TRBV2 and TRBJ2-1; 11 bases fit TRBD2. The V and J ends lost 7 bases and 0 bases, in that order; junction bases with no gene match: 8. This CDR3 has 17 residues. Germline V gene lookup returns CDR1 SNHLY and CDR2 FYNNEI. CDR3 in amino acids: CASTSGGSESSYNEQFF. In DNA form, the CDR3 reads TGTGCCAGCACTAGCGGGGGGTCCGAGAGCTCCTACAATGAGCAGTTCTTC.

This CDR3 is CATSRGAGSSYNEQFF. DNA of the CDR3: TGTGCCACCAGCAGAGGTGCAGGAAGCTCCTACAATGAGCAGTTCTTC. This chain uses TRBV15 with TRBJ2-1; no definite D call. Germline assignment: CDR1 LNHNV and CDR2 YYDKDF (reference sequence). Trimming took 1 base from V and 0 from J, leaving 10 bases between them. The CDR3 runs to 16 residues.

CDR3 in amino acids: CASSLRTGGFTEAFF. For the CDR3, the DNA is TGTGCCAGTAGTCTACGGACAGGGGGCTTTACTGAAGCTTTCTTT. This chain connects TRBV19 to TRBJ1-1, with 11 bases that match TRBD1. Looked up from germline, CDR1 is LNHDA and CDR2 is SQIVND (reference sequence). V was pared by 5 bases and J by 5 bases, with 7 bases of the junction left unmatched. The CDR3 is 15 residues long.

V and J are TRBV19 and TRBJ2-3; 8 nucleotides line up with TRBD1. The CDR3 loop spans 16 amino acids. Trimming took 10 bases from V and 4 from J; bases not matched to a gene: 16. From germline, CDR1 is LNHDA and CDR2 SQIVND (reference sequence). The DNA of the CDR3 is TGTGCCACGTATCCCACAGGGGGTTACTCCGCAGATACGCAGTATTTT. This encodes CATYPTGGYSADTQYF.

This clone appeared once. The chain links TRBV28 to TRBJ1-1; TRBD1 matches at 7 bases. V trimming: 6 bases; J trimming: 1 base; junction bases outside the gene matches: 11. Germline CDR1 MDHEN, CDR2 SYDVKM. The CDR3 runs to 16 residues. DNA of the CDR3: TGTGCCAGCAGACTGCCGGGACAGAGACGGAACACTGAAGCTTTCTTT. This sequence encodes CASRLPGQRRNTEAFF.